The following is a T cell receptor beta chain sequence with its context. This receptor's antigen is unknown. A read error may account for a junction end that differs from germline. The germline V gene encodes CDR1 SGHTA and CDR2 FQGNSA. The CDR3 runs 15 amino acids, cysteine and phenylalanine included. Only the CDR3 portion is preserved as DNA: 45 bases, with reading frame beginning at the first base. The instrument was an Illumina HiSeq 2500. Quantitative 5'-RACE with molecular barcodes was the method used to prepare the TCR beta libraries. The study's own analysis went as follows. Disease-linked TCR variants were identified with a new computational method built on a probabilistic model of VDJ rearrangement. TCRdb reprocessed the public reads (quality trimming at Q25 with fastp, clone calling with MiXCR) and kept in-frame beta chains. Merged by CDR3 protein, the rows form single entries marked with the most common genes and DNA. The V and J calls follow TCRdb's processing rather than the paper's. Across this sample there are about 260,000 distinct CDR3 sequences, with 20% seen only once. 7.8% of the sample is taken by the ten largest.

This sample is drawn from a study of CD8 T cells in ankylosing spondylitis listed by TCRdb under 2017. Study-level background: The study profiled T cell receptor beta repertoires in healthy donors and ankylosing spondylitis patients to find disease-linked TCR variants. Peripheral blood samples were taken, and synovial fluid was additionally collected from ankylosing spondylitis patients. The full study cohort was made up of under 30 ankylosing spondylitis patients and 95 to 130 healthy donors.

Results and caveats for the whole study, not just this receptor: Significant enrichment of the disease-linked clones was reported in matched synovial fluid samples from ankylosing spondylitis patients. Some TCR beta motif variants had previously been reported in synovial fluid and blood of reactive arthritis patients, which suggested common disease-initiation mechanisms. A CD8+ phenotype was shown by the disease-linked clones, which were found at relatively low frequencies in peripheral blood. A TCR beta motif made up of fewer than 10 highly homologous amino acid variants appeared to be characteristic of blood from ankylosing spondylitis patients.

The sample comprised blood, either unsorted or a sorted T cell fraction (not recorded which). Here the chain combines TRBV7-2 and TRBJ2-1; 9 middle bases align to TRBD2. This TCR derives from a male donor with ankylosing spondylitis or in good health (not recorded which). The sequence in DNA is TGTGCCAGCAGCTCCGGACTAGCGCGGTACATTGAGCAGTTCTTC. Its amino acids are CASSSGLARYIEQFF.